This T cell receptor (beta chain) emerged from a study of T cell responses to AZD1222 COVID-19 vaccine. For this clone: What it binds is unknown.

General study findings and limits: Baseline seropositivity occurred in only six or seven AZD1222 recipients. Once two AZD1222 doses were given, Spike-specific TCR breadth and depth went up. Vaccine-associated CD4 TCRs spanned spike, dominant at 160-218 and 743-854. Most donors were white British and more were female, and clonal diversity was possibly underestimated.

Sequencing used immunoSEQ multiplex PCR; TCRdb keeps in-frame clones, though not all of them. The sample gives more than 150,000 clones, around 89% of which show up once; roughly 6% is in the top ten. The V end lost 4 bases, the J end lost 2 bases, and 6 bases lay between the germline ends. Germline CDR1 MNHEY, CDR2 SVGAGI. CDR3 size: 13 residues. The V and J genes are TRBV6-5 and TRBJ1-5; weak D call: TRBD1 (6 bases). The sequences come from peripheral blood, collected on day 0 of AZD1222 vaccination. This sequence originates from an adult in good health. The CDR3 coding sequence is TGTGCCAGCAGTTCAGGGGGCAATCAGCCCCAGCATTTT. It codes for CASSSGGNQPQHF.